The 28 T cell receptor beta chains below were found in one sample sequenced in a study of post-analysis software for immune sequencing data. The antigens these receptors bind are not known. Findings of the study overall: Patients used about five TRBV segments, including TRBV5-6, TRBV5-1 and TRBV20-1, more often than controls.

Unique molecular identifiers were present in the TCR beta cDNA libraries. TCRdb re-called the PCR reads through MiXCR, storing one row per CDR3 protein. This sample has some 800,000 distinct CDR3 sequences; 46% occur once, and the top ten carry over 4.5%. Sequenced sample: blood. These receptors originate from a girl aged 5 to 17 with multiple sclerosis.

The rearrangement uses TRBV4-2 and TRBJ2-6; 7 nucleotides line up with TRBD2. The CDR3 consists of 21 residues. V was clipped by 0 bases and J by 4 bases; unmatched bases: 18. Germline V CDR1 and CDR2: LGHNA, YNFKEQ. The chain's CDR3 is CASSQEARLAAVSGGANVLTF. DNA for the CDR3: TGTGCCAGCAGCCAAGAAGCCCGCCTAGCGGCTGTTTCGGGGGGGGCCAACGTCCTGACTTTC.

This clonotype was seen a few times. The V and J genes are TRBV2 and TRBJ2-4, with D uncertain. Per germline, CDR1 SNHLY and CDR2 FYNNEI. The V end lost 0 bases, the J end lost 2 bases, and 5 bases lay between the germline ends. The CDR3 has 14 residues. This chain's CDR3 is CASSEATSKNIQYF. CDR3 nucleotide sequence: TGTGCCAGCAGTGAAGCCACCTCCAAAAACATTCAGTACTTC. Full variable domain (rest looked up from reference TRBV2 and TRBJ2-4): EPEVTQTPSHQVTQMGQEVILRCVPISNHLYFYWYRQILGQKVEFLVSFYNNEISEKSEIFDDQFSVERPDGSNFTLKIRSTKLEDSAMYFCASSEATSKNIQYFGAGTRLSVL.

This clonotype was observed a few times. V usage is TRBV4-1 and J usage is TRBJ1-2; 8 nucleotides match TRBD1. J lost 8 bases, V lost 0 bases, and 5 bases had no gene match. Germline lookup yields CDR1 MGHRA and CDR2 YSYEKL. The CDR3 consists of 14 residues. The CDR3, as DNA: TGCGCCAGCAGCCAAGATTTGGACAGGGAGGGCTACACCTTC. It yields the protein CASSQDLDREGYTF.

The chain links TRBV27 to TRBJ2-4; a possible D gene is TRBD1 (6 bases). The DNA end favors TRBJ2-7, so the J call may be wrong. Germline CDR1 reads MNHEY; CDR2 reads SMNVEV (reference sequence). The CDR3 loop spans 16 amino acids. In nucleotides, the CDR3 is TGTGCCAGCAGTCCCTCCTCCGGGACACGCGCCTACGAGCAGTACTTC. This gives the protein CASSPSSGTRAYEQYF.

Here the CDR3 DNA reads TGCAGCGTACAGGGAGCGGGCTACGAGCAGTACTTC. It yields the protein CSVQGAGYEQYF. The chain couples TRBV29-1 to TRBJ2-7; D possibly uses TRBD1 or TRBD2 (6 bases each). Per germline, CDR1 SQVTM and CDR2 ANQGSEA. This CDR3 contains 12 residues. V lost 6 bases, J lost 3 bases, and 12 bases lay in between.

The gene calls are TRBV15 and TRBJ2-6; D possibly corresponds to TRBD1 (5 bases). From germline, CDR1 is LNHNV and CDR2 YYDKDF (reference sequence). V was clipped by 3 bases and J by 0 bases, with 9 bases between them. The CDR3 sequence is 16 residues long. CDR3 DNA sequence: TGTGCCACCAGCAGGGGGCCTCCCTCTGGGGCCAACGTCCTGACTTTC. Translating it yields CATSRGPPSGANVLTF. Drawing the rest from reference TRBV15 and TRBJ2-6, the complete variable domain is DAMVIQNPRYQVTQFGKPVTLSCSQTLNHNVMYWYQQKSSQAPKLLFHYYDKDFNNEADTPDNFQSRRPNTSFCFLDIRSPGLGDTAMYLCATSRGPPSGANVLTFGAGSRLTVL.

This clonotype was counted a few times. The gene calls are TRBV7-9 and TRBJ1-2; TRBD1 agrees at 8 bases. This CDR3 has 17 amino acids. Germline V lookup: CDR1 SEHNR, CDR2 FQNEAQ (reference sequence). V dropped 5 bases and J dropped 1; count of bases not matched to a gene: 12. The CDR3 DNA is TGTGCCAGCAGCACCAGTACCGGGACAGGACTTAACTATGGCTACACCTTC. Translated: CASSTSTGTGLNYGYTF.

The chain couples TRBV7-2 to TRBJ2-1, with 13 bases fitting TRBD2. Germline CDR1 is SGHTA and CDR2 is FQGNSA. This CDR3 has 17 residues. After removal of 5 bases from V and 13 bases from J, the junction contained 17 bases not matched to a gene. CDR3 sequence (DNA): TGTGCCAGCAGCCGACCGACTAGCGGGAGGAGCTTGCAGACCCAGTTCTTC. Protein sequence: CASSRPTSGRSLQTQFF.

This clonotype has just a few counts. The chain is built from TRBV10-3 and TRBJ1-6, with a tentative D call TRBD1 (6 bases). V was shortened by 10 bases and J by 2 bases, with 9 bases between the two germline ends. There are 13 residues in the CDR3. From germline, CDR1 is ENHRY and CDR2 SYGVKD. As DNA, the CDR3 is TGTGCCACCAGGACAGCCTATAATTCACCCCTCCACTTT. The encoded protein is CATRTAYNSPLHF.

This chain connects TRBV12-3 or TRBV12-4 to TRBJ2-7; 9 bases are shared with TRBD1. The closer fit of TRBJ2-4 to the DNA end suggests the J call may be wrong. This CDR3 spans 15 amino acids. CDR3: CASRARDREPNIQYF. The CDR3 nucleotides read TGTGCCAGCAGAGCCCGGGACAGGGAGCCCAACATTCAGTACTTC.

The chain uses TRBV29-1 and TRBJ2-7; 8 bases are shared with TRBD2. The junction had 9 bases not matched to a gene; V was cut back by 5 bases and J by 3 bases. This CDR3 contains 14 residues. Per germline, CDR1 SQVTM and CDR2 ANQGSEA. The CDR3 reads CSVSPSGSNYEQYF. In DNA, the CDR3 is TGCAGCGTTAGTCCCAGCGGGAGCAACTACGAGCAGTACTTC.

This clonotype was detected only a few times. The chain has TRBV28 and TRBJ2-3, with TRBD2 matching 10 bases. Germline V CDR1 and CDR2: MDHEN, SYDVKM. The CDR3 spans 17 residues. Losses at the gene ends were 5 bases for V and 10 bases for J; bases not matched to a gene: 18. The CDR3 loop reads CASSPYGLAGVTVAQYF. The DNA of the CDR3 is TGTGCCAGCAGTCCCTATGGGCTAGCGGGGGTCACGGTTGCGCAGTATTTT.

The chain is built from TRBV7-9 and TRBJ2-4, with 8 bases lining up with TRBD1. Germline V gene data show CDR1 as SEHNR and CDR2 as FQNEAQ (reference sequence). Trimming took 4 bases from V and 3 from J; bases not matched to a gene: 11. CDR3 size: 17 residues. The CDR3 reads CASSYADREFVKNIQYF. The CDR3 DNA is TGTGCCAGCAGCTATGCGGACAGGGAATTCGTCAAAAACATTCAGTACTTC.

This clonotype was seen more than once but under ten times. The rearrangement links TRBV10-3 to TRBJ2-1, with D unresolved. The CDR3 is 11 residues long. Germline CDR1 is ENHRY and CDR2 is SYGVKD. V gave up 2 bases and J gave up 7 bases, with 3 bases separating them. The CDR3 region is CAISEMNEQFF. The DNA for the CDR3 is TGTGCCATCAGTGAGATGAATGAGCAGTTCTTC.

This clonotype was counted a few times. The rearrangement joins TRBV4-1 to TRBJ2-7; D unresolved. Germline V gene data show CDR1 as MGHRA and CDR2 as YSYEKL. This CDR3 contains 14 residues. V lost 0 bases and J lost 7, with 13 bases in between. The CDR3 here is CASSQDMTPGEQYF. Here the CDR3 DNA reads TGCGCCAGCAGCCAAGATATGACTCCCGGGGAGCAGTACTTC.

This rearrangement joins TRBV7-2 to TRBJ2-7; tentatively, D is TRBD1 (6 bases). Germline CDR1 and CDR2: SGHTA and FQGNSA. The germline V and J ends were trimmed by 6 bases and 4 bases, with 13 bases remaining between them. This CDR3 is 13 amino acids long. The CDR3 here is CASSFPDSYEQYF. The DNA of the CDR3 is TGTGCCAGCAGTTTTCCGGACAGTTACGAGCAGTACTTC.

The chain employs TRBV7-6 and TRBJ2-2; 8 positions match TRBD2. Germline V CDR1 and CDR2: SGHVS, FNYEAQ. CDR3 length: 15 residues. V lost 4 bases to trimming and J lost 3 bases; unmatched junction nucleotides: 4. The CDR3 nucleotides are TGTGCCAGCAGCTGGTCAGCGGGAGACACCGGGGAGCTGTTTTTT. The encoded protein is CASSWSAGDTGELFF.

The chain joins TRBV5-1 to TRBJ1-1; unclear D gene. The CDR3 totals 17 residues. Germline V gene data show CDR1 as SGHRS and CDR2 as YFSETQ. Trimming removed 0 bases at V and 1 base at J, with 16 bases between. The DNA for the CDR3 is TGCGCCAGCAGCTTGGAAGGGTGGGGTGTGCGGAACACTGAAGCTTTCTTT. Translated: CASSLEGWGVRNTEAFF. Complete variable domain (other parts from reference TRBV5-1 and TRBJ1-1): KAGVTQTPRYLIKTRGQQVTLSCSPISGHRSVSWYQQTPGQGLQFLFEYFSETQRNKGNFPGRFSGRQFSNSRSEMNVSTLELGDSALYLCASSLEGWGVRNTEAFFGQGTRLTVV.

This clonotype came up a few times. V is TRBV4-3 and J is TRBJ2-1; 10 bases are a match to TRBD2. Per germline, CDR1 LGHNA and CDR2 YSLEER. V was clipped by 1 base and J by 7 bases; unmatched bases: 7. The CDR3 has 16 amino acids. For the CDR3, the DNA is TGCGCCAGCAGCCAAGGGGCTAGCGGGAGAAAGAATGAGCAGTTCTTC. Its protein product is CASSQGASGRKNEQFF.

The V call is TRBV10-3, the J call TRBJ1-4; TRBD1 agrees at 8 bases. V trimming: 3 bases; J trimming: 7 bases; junction bases outside the gene matches: 7. The germline V gene encodes CDR1 ENHRY and CDR2 SYGVKD. This CDR3 has 15 amino acids. The DNA for the CDR3 is TGTGCCATCAGTGAAACCGGGACAGGCGGTGAAAAACTGTTTTTT. Translating it yields CAISETGTGGEKLFF.

This chain connects TRBV29-1 to TRBJ2-5; D is undetermined. The CDR3 covers 14 residues. The germline V and J ends were trimmed by 6 bases and 5 bases, with 19 bases remaining between them. Germline assignment: CDR1 SQVTM and CDR2 ANQGSEA. The CDR3 DNA reads as TGCAGCGTCTCCGGACCCGGCCGAATGGAGACCCAGTACTTC. Its translation: CSVSGPGRMETQYF.

The chain uses TRBV6-1 and TRBJ2-7, with 9 bases fitting TRBD1. CDR3 length: 15 amino acids. V lost 7 bases and J lost 0; bases outside the gene matches: 7. From germline, CDR1 is MNHNS and CDR2 SASEGT. The CDR3 region is CASIPDRGGSYEQYF. DNA of the CDR3: TGTGCCAGCATTCCGGACAGGGGAGGCTCCTACGAGCAGTACTTC.

The chain couples TRBV20-1 to TRBJ2-5, with D unclear. The J call is in doubt because the DNA end fits TRBJ2-7 better. The CDR3 runs to 11 residues. The germline CDR1 and CDR2 sequences are DFQATT and SNEGSKA (reference sequence). CDR3: CSASPDLEQYF. CDR3 DNA: TGCAGTGCTAGCCCAGACCTCGAGCAGTACTTC.

This chain connects TRBV7-3 to TRBJ2-2; possible D gene TRBD1, 6 bases. V gave up 2 bases and J gave up 5 bases, with 9 bases separating them. In germline, CDR1 is SGHTA, CDR2 FQGTGA. The CDR3 is made up of 14 amino acids. CDR3 DNA sequence: TGTGCCAGCAGCTTAGATGGACAGACCGGGGAGCTGTTTTTT. Protein product: CASSLDGQTGELFF.

This clonotype showed up just a few times. V is TRBV13 and J is TRBJ1-2; TRBD1 matches 9 bases. Trimming took 6 bases from V and 8 from J; bases not matched to a gene: 13. CDR3 length equals 15 residues. Germline V lookup: CDR1 PRHDT, CDR2 FYEKMQ (reference sequence). CDR3 DNA: TGTGCCAGCAGGACGTCAGCACAGGGGGCGAAAGGCTACACCTTC. This translates into CASRTSAQGAKGYTF.

With respect to this clonotype: A read error may produce the germline difference seen at one junction end. This chain connects TRBV4-1 to TRBJ2-5, with a weak D call TRBD1 (6 bases). The CDR3 consists of 15 residues. Germline assignment: CDR1 MGHRA and CDR2 YSYEKL. CDR3 bases: TGCGCCAGCAGCCAAGAATGGACAGACCAAGGGACCCAGTACTTC. Protein: CASSQEWTDQGTQYF.

The rearrangement joins TRBV7-3 to TRBJ2-6, with 7 bases aligning to TRBD1. Looked up from germline, CDR1 is SGHTA and CDR2 is FQGTGA. V lost 3 bases to trimming and J lost 1 base; unmatched junction nucleotides: 9. The CDR3 has 18 amino acids. The DNA for the CDR3 is TGTGCCAGCAGCTTTAGAACAGGGGTGAATTCTGGGGCCAACGTCCTGACTTTC. Protein product: CASSFRTGVNSGANVLTF. Full variable domain (rest looked up from reference TRBV7-3 and TRBJ2-6): GAGVSQTPSNKVTEKGKYVELRCDPISGHTALYWYRQSLGQGPEFLIYFQGTGAADDSGLPNDRFFAVRPEGSVSTLKIQRTERGDSAVYLCASSFRTGVNSGANVLTFGAGSRLTVL.

CDR3 bases: TGTGCCAGCACCGGACCAAGACTAGCGGGAGGAGGTGAGCAGTTCTTC. This encodes CASTGPRLAGGGEQFF. The chain recombines TRBV2 with TRBJ2-1; TRBD2 matches at 13 bases. Germline assignment: CDR1 SNHLY and CDR2 FYNNEI. The CDR3 has 16 residues. V lost 7 bases, J lost 9 bases, and 12 bases stayed unmatched. Supplemented by reference TRBV2 and TRBJ2-1, the full variable domain reads EPEVTQTPSHQVTQMGQEVILRCVPISNHLYFYWYRQILGQKVEFLVSFYNNEISEKSEIFDDQFSVERPDGSNFTLKIRSTKLEDSAMYFCASTGPRLAGGGEQFFGPGTRLTVL.